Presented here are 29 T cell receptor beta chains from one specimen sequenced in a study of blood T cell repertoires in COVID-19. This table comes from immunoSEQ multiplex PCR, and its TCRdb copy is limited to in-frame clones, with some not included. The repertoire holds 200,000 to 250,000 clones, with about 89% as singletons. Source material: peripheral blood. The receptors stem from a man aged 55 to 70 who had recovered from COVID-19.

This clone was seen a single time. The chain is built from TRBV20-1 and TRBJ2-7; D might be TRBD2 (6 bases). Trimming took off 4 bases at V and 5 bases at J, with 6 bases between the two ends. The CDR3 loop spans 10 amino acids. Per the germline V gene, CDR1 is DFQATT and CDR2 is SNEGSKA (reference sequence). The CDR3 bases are TGCAGTGCTACGGGGGACGAGCAGTACTTC. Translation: CSATGDEQYF.

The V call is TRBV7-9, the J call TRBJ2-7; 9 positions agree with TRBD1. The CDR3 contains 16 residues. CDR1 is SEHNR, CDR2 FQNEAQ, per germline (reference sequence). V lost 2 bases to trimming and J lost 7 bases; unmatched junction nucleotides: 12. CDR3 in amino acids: CASSLLLGTGPAEQYF. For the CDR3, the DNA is TGTGCCAGCAGCTTACTCCTCGGGACAGGGCCCGCGGAGCAGTACTTC. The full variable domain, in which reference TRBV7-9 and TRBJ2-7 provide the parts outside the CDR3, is DTGVSQNPRHKITKRGQNVTFRCDPISEHNRLYWYRQTLGQGPEFLTYFQNEAQLEKSRLLSDRFSAERPKGSFSTLEIQRTEQGDSAMYLCASSLLLGTGPAEQYFGPGTRLTVT.

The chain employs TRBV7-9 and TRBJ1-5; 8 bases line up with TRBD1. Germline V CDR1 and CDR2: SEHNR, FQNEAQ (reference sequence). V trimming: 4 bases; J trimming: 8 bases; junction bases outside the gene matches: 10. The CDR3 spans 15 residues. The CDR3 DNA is TGTGCCAGCAGCTACGGACAGGGCGGGATGGAGCCCCAGCATTTT. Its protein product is CASSYGQGGMEPQHF.

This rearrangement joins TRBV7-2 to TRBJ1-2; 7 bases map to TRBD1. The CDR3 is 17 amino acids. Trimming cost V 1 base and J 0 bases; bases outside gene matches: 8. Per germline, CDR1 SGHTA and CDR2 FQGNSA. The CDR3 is CASSLEGGRGANYGYTF. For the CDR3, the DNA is TGTGCCAGCAGCTTAGAAGGGGGCAGGGGGGCTAACTATGGCTACACCTTC.

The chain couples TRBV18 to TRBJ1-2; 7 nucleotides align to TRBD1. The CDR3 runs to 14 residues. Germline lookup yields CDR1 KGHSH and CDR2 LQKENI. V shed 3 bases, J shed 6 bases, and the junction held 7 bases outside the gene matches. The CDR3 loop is CASSPLDRLDGYTF. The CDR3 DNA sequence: TGTGCCAGCTCACCCTTGGACAGGTTAGATGGCTACACCTTC.

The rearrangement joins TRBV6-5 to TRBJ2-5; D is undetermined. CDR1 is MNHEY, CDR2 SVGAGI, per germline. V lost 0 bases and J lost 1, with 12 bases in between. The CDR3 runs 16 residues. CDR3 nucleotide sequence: TGTGCCAGCAGTTACTCGAGTAGAAGTCCCCAAGAGACCCAGTACTTC. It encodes CASSYSSRSPQETQYF.

CDR3 nucleotides: TGCGCCAGCAGCAGAACTAGAGAAGAGACCCAGTACTTC. Translated, it gives CASSRTREETQYF. The chain carries TRBV5-1 and TRBJ2-5; possibly TRBD2 for D (5 bases). Trimming pared 4 bases from V and 3 bases from J, leaving 10 bases between. The CDR3 spans 13 residues. Germline V lookup: CDR1 SGHRS, CDR2 YFSETQ. Using reference TRBV5-1 and TRBJ2-5 for the parts outside the CDR3, the full variable domain is KAGVTQTPRYLIKTRGQQVTLSCSPISGHRSVSWYQQTPGQGLQFLFEYFSETQRNKGNFPGRFSGRQFSNSRSEMNVSTLELGDSALYLCASSRTREETQYFGPGTRLLVL.

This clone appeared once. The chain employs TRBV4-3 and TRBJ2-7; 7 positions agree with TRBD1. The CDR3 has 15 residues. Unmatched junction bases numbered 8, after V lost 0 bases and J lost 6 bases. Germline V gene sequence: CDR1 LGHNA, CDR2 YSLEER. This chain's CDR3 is CASSQDYRGSGEQYF. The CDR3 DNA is TGCGCCAGCAGCCAAGATTACAGGGGAAGCGGCGAGCAGTACTTC.

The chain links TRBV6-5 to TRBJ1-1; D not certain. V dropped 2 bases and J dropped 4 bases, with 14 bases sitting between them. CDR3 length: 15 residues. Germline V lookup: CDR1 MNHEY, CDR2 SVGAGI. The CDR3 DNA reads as TGTGCCAGCAGTTACCGTGGCCCGGAGGGCACTGAAGCTTTCTTT. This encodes CASSYRGPEGTEAFF.

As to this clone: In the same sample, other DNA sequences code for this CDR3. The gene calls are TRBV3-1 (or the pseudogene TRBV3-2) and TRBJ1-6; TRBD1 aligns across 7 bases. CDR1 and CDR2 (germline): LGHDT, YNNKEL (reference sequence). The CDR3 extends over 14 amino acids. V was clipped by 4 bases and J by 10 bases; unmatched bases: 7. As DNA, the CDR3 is TGTGCCAGCAGCCCAAGACAGGGTAGCTCACCCCTCCACTTT. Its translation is CASSPRQGSSPLHF.

CDR3 nucleotide sequence: TGTGCCATCTCGACAGGGGAGTTTAGAGAGACCCAGTACTTC. Its protein product is CAISTGEFRETQYF. The chain is built from TRBV6-4 and TRBJ2-5; 8 bases are a match to TRBD1. The V gene end was trimmed by 10 bases and the J gene end by 4 bases; junction bases not matched to a gene: 11. This CDR3 contains 14 residues. CDR1 and CDR2 (germline): MRHNA, SNTAGT.

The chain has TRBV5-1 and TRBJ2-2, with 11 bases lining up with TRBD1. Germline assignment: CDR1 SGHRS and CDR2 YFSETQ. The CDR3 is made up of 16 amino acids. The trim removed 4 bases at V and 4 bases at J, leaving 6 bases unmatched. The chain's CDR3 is CASSTGTGGPTGELFF. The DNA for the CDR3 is TGCGCCAGCAGCACAGGGACAGGGGGTCCCACCGGGGAGCTGTTTTTT.

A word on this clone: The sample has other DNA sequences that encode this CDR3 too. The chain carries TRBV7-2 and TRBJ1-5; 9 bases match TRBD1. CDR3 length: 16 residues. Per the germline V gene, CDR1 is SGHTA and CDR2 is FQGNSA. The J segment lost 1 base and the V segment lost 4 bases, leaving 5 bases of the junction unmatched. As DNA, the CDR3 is TGTGCCAGCAGCTCGGGACAGGGCGGCAGCAATCAGCCCCAGCATTTT. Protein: CASSSGQGGSNQPQHF.

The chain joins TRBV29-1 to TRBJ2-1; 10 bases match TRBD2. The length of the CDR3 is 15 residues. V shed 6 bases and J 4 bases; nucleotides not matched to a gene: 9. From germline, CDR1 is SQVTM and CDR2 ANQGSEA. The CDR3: CSVAQLAGKYNEQFF. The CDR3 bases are TGCAGCGTCGCGCAACTAGCGGGGAAATACAATGAGCAGTTCTTC.

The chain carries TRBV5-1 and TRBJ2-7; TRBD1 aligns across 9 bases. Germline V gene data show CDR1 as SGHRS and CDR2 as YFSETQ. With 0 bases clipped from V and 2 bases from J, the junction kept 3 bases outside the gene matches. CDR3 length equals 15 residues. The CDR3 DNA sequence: TGCGCCAGCAGCTTGGAGACAGGGGGAGCCTACGAGCAGTACTTC. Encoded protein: CASSLETGGAYEQYF.

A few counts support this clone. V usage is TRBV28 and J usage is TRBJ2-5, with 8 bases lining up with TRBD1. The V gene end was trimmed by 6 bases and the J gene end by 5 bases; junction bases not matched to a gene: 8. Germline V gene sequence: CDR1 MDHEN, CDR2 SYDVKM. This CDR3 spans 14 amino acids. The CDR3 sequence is CASSLDRGRETQYF. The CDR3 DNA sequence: TGTGCCAGCAGCTTAGACAGGGGACGCGAGACCCAGTACTTC.

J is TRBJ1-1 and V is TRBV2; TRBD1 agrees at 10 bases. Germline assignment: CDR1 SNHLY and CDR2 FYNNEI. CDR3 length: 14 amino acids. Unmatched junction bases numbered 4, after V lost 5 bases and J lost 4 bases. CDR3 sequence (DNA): TGTGCCAGCAGTCGAGGACAGGGGGGCACTGAAGCTTTCTTT. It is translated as CASSRGQGGTEAFF.

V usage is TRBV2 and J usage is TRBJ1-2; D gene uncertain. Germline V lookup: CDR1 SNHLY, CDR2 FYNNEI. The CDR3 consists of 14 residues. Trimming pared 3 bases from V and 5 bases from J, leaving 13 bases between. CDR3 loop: CASSETGRIYGYTF. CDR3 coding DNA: TGTGCCAGCAGTGAGACCGGCAGGATATATGGCTACACCTTC. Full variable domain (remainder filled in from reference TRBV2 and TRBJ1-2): EPEVTQTPSHQVTQMGQEVILRCVPISNHLYFYWYRQILGQKVEFLVSFYNNEISEKSEIFDDQFSVERPDGSNFTLKIRSTKLEDSAMYFCASSETGRIYGYTFGSGTRLTVV.

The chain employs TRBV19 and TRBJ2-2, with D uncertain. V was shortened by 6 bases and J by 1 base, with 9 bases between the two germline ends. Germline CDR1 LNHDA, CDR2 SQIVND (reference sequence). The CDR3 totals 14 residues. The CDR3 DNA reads TGTGCCAGTAGCCGGTCCCTGAACACCGGGGAGCTGTTTTTT. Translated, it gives CASSRSLNTGELFF.

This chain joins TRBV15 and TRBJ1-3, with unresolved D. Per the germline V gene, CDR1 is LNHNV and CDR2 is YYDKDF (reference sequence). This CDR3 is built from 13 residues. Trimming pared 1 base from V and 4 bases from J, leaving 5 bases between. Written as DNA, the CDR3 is TGTGCCACCAGCAGAGGCGGAGGAAACACCATATATTTT. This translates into CATSRGGGNTIYF.

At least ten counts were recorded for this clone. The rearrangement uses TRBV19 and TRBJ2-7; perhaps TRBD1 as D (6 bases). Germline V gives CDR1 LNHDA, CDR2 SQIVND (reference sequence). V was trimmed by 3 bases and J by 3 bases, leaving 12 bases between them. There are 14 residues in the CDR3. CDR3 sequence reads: CASSIQGQSYEQYF. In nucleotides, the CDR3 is TGTGCCAGTAGTATCCAGGGACAAAGCTACGAGCAGTACTTC.

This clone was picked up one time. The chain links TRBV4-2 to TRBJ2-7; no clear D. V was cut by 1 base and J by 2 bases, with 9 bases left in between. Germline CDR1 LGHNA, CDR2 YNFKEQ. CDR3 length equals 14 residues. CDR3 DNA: TGTGCCAGCAGCCAAGGCCTATTTACCTACGAGCAGTACTTC. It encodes CASSQGLFTYEQYF.

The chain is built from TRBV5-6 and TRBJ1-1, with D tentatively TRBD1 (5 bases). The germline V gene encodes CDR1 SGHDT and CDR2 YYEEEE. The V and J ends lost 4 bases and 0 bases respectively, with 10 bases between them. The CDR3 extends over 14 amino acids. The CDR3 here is CASSLRQMNTEAFF. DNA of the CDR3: TGTGCCAGCAGCCTCCGACAGATGAACACTGAAGCTTTCTTT. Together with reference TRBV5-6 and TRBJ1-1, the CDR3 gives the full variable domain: DAGVTQSPTHLIKTRGQQVTLRCSPKSGHDTVSWYQQALGQGPQFIFQYYEEEERQRGNFPDRFSGHQFPNYSSELNVNALLLGDSALYLCASSLRQMNTEAFFGQGTRLTVV.

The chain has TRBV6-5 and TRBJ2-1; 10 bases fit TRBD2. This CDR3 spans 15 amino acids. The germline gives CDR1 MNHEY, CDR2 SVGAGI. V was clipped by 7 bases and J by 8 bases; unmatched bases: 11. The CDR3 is CASKRQREGSDEQFF. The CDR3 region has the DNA TGTGCCAGCAAAAGGCAGCGGGAGGGGTCGGATGAGCAGTTCTTC.

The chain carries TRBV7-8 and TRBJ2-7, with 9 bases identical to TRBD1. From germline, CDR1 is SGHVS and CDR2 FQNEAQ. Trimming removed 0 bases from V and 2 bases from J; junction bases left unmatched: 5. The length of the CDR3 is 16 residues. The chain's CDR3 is CASSLAGTGITYEQYF. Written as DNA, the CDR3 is TGTGCCAGCAGCTTAGCCGGGACAGGGATAACCTACGAGCAGTACTTC.

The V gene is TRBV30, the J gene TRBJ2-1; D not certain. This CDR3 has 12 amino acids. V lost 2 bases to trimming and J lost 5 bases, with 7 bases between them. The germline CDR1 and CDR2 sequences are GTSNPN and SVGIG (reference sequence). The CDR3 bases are TGTGCCTGGAGTTTCTCTCACAATGAGCAGTTCTTC. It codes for CAWSFSHNEQFF.

The CDR3 DNA reads as TGTGCCAGCAGTTTAGGAGGGAACCCCTACGAGCAGTACTTC. The encoded protein is CASSLGGNPYEQYF. This rearrangement joins TRBV27 to TRBJ2-7; a possible D gene is TRBD2 (6 bases). CDR1 is MNHEY and CDR2 is SMNVEV in the germline V gene (reference sequence). Trimming left V 2 bases short and J 2 bases short, with 10 bases between. CDR3 length: 14 residues.

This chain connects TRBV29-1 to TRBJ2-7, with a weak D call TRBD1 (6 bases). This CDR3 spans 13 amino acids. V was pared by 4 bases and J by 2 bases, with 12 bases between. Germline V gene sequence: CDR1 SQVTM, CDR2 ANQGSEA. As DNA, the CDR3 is TGCAGCGTTGGGACAGTGACAGCCTACGAGCAGTACTTC. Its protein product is CSVGTVTAYEQYF.

CDR3 loop: CASSFLRELPTDTQYF. CDR3 nucleotide sequence: TGTGCCAGCAGCTTCCTGAGGGAGCTACCCACAGATACGCAGTATTTT. The chain uses TRBV27 and TRBJ2-3; the D gene is possibly TRBD2 (5 bases). The CDR3 totals 16 residues. Germline V gene lookup returns CDR1 MNHEY and CDR2 SMNVEV (reference sequence). V was shortened by 6 bases and J by 2 bases, with 18 bases between the two germline ends.